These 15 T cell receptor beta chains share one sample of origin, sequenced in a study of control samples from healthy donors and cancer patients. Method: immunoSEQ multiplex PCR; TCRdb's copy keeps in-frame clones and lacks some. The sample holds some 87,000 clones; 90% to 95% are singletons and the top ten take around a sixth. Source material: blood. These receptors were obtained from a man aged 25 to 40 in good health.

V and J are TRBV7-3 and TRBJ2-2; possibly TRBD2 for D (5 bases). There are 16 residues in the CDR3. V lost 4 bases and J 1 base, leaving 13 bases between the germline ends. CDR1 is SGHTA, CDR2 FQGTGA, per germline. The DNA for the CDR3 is TGTGCCAGCAGCTCCCGCGGGTCGAAGAACACCGGGGAGCTGTTTTTT. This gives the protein CASSSRGSKNTGELFF.

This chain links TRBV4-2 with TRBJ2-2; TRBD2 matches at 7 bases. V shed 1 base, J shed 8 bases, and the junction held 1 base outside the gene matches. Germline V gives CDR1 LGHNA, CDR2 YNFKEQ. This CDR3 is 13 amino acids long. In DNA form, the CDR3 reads TGTGCCAGCAGCCAAGGAGCGGGGGGGGAGCTGTTTTTT. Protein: CASSQGAGGELFF.

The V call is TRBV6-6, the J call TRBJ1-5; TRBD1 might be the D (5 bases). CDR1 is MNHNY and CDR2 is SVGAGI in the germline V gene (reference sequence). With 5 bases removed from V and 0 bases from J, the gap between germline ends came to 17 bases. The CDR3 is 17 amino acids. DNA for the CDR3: TGTGCCAGCAGTCTTAAATGGCTACAGGATAGCAATCAGCCCCAGCATTTT. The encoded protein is CASSLKWLQDSNQPQHF.

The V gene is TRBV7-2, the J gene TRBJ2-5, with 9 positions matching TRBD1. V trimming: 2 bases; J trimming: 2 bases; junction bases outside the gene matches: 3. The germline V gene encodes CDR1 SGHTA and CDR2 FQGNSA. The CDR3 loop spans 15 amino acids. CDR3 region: CASSLWTGEQETQYF. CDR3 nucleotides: TGTGCCAGCAGCTTATGGACAGGGGAACAAGAGACCCAGTACTTC.

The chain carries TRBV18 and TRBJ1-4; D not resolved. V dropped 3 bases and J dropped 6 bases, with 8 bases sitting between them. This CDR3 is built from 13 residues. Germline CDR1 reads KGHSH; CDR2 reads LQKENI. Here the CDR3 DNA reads TGTGCCAGCTCACCTCGGGATGATGAAAAACTGTTTTTT. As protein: CASSPRDDEKLFF.

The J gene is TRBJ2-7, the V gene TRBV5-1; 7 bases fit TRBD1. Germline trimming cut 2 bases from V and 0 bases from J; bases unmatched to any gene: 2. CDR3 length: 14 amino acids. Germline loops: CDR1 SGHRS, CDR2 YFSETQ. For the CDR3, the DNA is TGCGCCAGCAGCTTACAGGGGAGCTCCTACGAGCAGTACTTC. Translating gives CASSLQGSSYEQYF.

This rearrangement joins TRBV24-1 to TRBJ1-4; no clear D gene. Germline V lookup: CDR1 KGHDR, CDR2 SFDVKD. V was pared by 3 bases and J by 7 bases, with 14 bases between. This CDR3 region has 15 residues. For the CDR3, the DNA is TGTGCCACCAGTGATCCAGCCCTAACGGGTGAAAAACTGTTTTTT. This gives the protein CATSDPALTGEKLFF.

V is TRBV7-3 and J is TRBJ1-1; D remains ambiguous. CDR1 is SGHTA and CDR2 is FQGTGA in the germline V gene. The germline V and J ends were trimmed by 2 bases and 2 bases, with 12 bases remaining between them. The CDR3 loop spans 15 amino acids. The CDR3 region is CASSLSRTVNTEAFF. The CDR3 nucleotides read TGTGCCAGCAGCTTATCTAGGACGGTAAACACTGAAGCTTTCTTT.

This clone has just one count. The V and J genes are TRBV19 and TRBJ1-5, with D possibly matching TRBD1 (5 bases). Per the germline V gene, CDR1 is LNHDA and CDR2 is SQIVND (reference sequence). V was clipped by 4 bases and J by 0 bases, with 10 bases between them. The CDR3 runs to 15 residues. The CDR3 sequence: CASSKTDPSNQPQHF. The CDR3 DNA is TGTGCCAGTAGTAAGACAGACCCTAGCAATCAGCCCCAGCATTTT.

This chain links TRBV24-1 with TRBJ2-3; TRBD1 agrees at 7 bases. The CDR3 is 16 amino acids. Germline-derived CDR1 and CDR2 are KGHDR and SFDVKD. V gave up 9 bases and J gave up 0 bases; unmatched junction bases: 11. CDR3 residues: CATSGTAYSSTDTQYF. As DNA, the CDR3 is TGTGCCACCTCTGGGACAGCCTATTCTAGCACAGATACGCAGTATTTT.

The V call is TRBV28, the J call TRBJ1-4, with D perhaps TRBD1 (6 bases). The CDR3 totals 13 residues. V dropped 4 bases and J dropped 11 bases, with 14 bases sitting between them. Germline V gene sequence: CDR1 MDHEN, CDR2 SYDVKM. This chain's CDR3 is CASSSLDTGKLFF. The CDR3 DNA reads TGTGCCAGCAGTTCCCTTGATACAGGGAAACTGTTTTTT.

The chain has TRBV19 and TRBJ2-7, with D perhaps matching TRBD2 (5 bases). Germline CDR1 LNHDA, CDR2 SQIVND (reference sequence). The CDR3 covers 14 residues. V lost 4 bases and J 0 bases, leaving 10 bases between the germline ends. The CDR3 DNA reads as TGTGCCAGTAGTACTCAGCGGAGCTCCTACGAGCAGTACTTC. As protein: CASSTQRSSYEQYF.

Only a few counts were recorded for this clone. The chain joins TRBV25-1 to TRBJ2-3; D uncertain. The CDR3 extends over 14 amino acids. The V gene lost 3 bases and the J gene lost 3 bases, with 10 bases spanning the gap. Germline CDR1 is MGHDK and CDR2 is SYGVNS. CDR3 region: CASSEHSLTDTQYF. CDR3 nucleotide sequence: TGTGCCAGCAGTGAGCACAGCTTAACAGATACGCAGTATTTT. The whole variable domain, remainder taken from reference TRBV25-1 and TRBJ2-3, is EADIYQTPRYLVIGTGKKITLECSQTMGHDKMYWYQQDPGMELHLIHYSYGVNSTEKGDLSSESTVSRIRTEHFPLTLESARPSHTSQYLCASSEHSLTDTQYFGPGTRLTVL.

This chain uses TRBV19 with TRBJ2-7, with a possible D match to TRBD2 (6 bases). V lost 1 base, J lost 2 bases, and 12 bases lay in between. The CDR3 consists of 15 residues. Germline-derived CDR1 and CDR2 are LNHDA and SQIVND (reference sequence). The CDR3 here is CASSIALARAYEQYF. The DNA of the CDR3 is TGTGCCAGTAGTATAGCGCTAGCGCGAGCCTACGAGCAGTACTTC.

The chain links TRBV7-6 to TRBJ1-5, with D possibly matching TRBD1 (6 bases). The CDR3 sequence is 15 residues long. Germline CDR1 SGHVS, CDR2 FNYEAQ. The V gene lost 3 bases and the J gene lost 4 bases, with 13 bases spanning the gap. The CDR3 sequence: CASSFSGAANQPQHF. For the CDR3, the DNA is TGTGCCAGCAGCTTTTCGGGGGCGGCGAATCAGCCCCAGCATTTT.